These T cell receptor beta chains were read from a single sample in a study of human T cells and chemical hapten exposure. One entry per CDR3 protein results from TCRdb running MiXCR on the RACE reads. The repertoire includes fewer than 300,000 distinct CDR3 sequences, around 7.7% of them detected once, and more than 1% sits in the top ten. Here the sequenced sample was whole blood, taken in connection with sensitization to the hapten diphenylcyclopropenone (DPC). These receptors all stem from a young man with alopecia areata. Some clones in this sample may be carry-over from other donors' samples. The CDR3 runs from the conserved cysteine through the conserved F or W. The D gene is left open where the match is weak. Only some rows state a clone size, as once, few, many or a class for expanded clones.

v_call,j_call,d_call,clone_size,cdr3_aa,cdr3_nt
TRBV10-3,TRBJ2-3,TRBD1,few,CAISLGTEGTDTQYF,TGTGCCATCAGCCTAGGGACAGAAGGCACAGATACGCAGTATTTT
TRBV4-2,TRBJ2-1,NA,few,CASSQELEAREQFF,TGTGCCAGCAGCCAAGAACTAGAAGCGAGAGAGCAGTTCTTC
TRBV7-9,TRBJ2-3,NA,many,CASSLHADTQYF,TGTGCCAGCAGCTTACATGCAGATACGCAGTATTTT
TRBV6-5,TRBJ1-2,NA,few,CASSYTQGRGYGYTF,TGTGCCAGCAGTTACACACAGGGACGGGGCTATGGCTACACCTTC
TRBV29-1,TRBJ1-1,NA,few,CSVEGQGAETEAFF,TGCAGCGTTGAAGGGCAAGGGGCGGAGACTGAAGCTTTCTTT
TRBV18,TRBJ1-1,NA,NA,CASSPGLQGPNTEAFF,TGTGCCAGCTCACCGGGGTTGCAGGGCCCGAACACTGAAGCTTTCTTT
TRBV5-1,TRBJ2-1,NA,NA,CASSLGSGSYNEQFF,TGCGCCAGCAGCTTGGGAAGCGGGTCCTACAATGAGCAGTTCTTC
TRBV20-1,TRBJ2-7,NA,NA,CSACAGDSYEQYF,TGCAGTGCCTGCGCAGGGGACTCCTACGAGCAGTACTTC
TRBV29-1,TRBJ1-2,NA,many,CSERTVGGPGYTF,TGCAGCGAGCGGACAGTCGGGGGCCCGGGCTACACCTTC
TRBV4-3,TRBJ1-2,TRBD1,few,CASSQVAGTANYGYTF,TGCGCCAGCAGCCAAGTGGCCGGGACAGCTAACTATGGCTACACCTTC
TRBV24-1,TRBJ2-3,TRBD1,NA,CATSRQGGIDTQYF,TGTGCCACCAGCCGACAGGGGGGTATCGATACGCAGTATTTT
TRBV25-1,TRBJ1-5,NA,NA,CASSPWGGNQPQHF,TGTGCCAGCAGTCCCTGGGGGGGCAATCAGCCCCAGCATTTT
TRBV7-2,TRBJ1-1,NA,many,CASSPDSLNTEAFF,TGTGCCAGCAGCCCCGACAGCCTGAACACTGAAGCTTTCTTT
TRBV12-3/TRBV12-4,TRBJ1-2,NA,few,CASSRAGGSTNYGYTF,TGTGCCAGCAGCCGCGCAGGTGGCAGCACTAACTATGGCTACACCTTC
TRBV4-1,TRBJ2-3,TRBD2,many,CASSLGTSGGEANTNTQYF,TGCGCCAGCAGCCTTGGGACTAGCGGGGGGGAAGCCAACACAAATACGCAGTATTTT
TRBV25-1,TRBJ1-6,NA,few,CASSLPGGSGSPLHF,TGTGCCAGCAGCCTCCCGGGGGGTAGTGGTTCACCCCTCCACTTT
TRBV4-3,TRBJ2-7,TRBD2,few,CASSQGLEGEQYF,TGCGCCAGCAGCCAGGGACTAGAGGGCGAGCAGTACTTC
TRBV9,TRBJ2-7,TRBD1,NA,CASSVEDRAFTYEQYF,TGTGCCAGCAGCGTAGAAGACAGGGCATTTACCTACGAGCAGTACTTC
TRBV3-1,TRBJ1-1,TRBD1,few,CASSPRDRGPKNTEAFF,TGTGCCAGCAGCCCCCGGGACAGGGGCCCCAAGAACACTGAAGCTTTCTTT
TRBV7-9,TRBJ2-1,TRBD1,few,CASSSPGTGVNEQFF,TGTGCCAGCAGCTCACCCGGGACAGGGGTAAATGAGCAGTTCTTC
TRBV10-1,TRBJ2-3,NA,NA,CASSGSSGHTDTQYF,TGCGCCAGCAGCGGTAGTAGCGGACACACAGATACGCAGTATTTT
TRBV27,TRBJ2-3,NA,few,CASSFSLAHTDTQYF,TGTGCCAGCAGTTTCTCCCTAGCGCACACAGATACGCAGTATTTT
TRBV3-1,TRBJ1-2,NA,many,CASSQGPLIYYGYTF,TGTGCCAGCAGCCAAGGGCCGTTAATTTACTATGGCTACACCTTC
TRBV11-2,TRBJ2-3,TRBD2,NA,CASSLRLAGGDTQYF,TGTGCCAGCAGCCTCCGACTAGCGGGGGGAGATACGCAGTATTTT
TRBV11-2,TRBJ1-1,NA,many,CASSLDGRDTEAFF,TGTGCCAGCAGCTTAGATGGGAGGGACACTGAAGCTTTCTTT
TRBV9,TRBJ1-4,NA,few,CASSPNGRVATNEKLFF,TGTGCCAGCAGCCCCAACGGACGGGTGGCAACTAATGAAAAACTGTTTTTT
TRBV3-1,TRBJ2-7,NA,NA,CASSQYQGKYEQYF,TGTGCCAGCAGCCAGTACCAGGGGAAATACGAGCAGTACTTC
TRBV9,TRBJ1-6,NA,NA,CASSHRDNVGNSPLHF,TGTGCCAGCAGTCACCGGGACAATGTGGGGAATTCACCCCTCCACTTT
TRBV11-2,TRBJ2-5,TRBD2,few,CASSPMTSWKETQYF,TGTGCCAGCAGTCCGATGACTAGCTGGAAAGAGACCCAGTACTTC
TRBV7-9,TRBJ2-7,NA,NA,CASSYTPTFYEQYF,TGTGCCAGCAGCTACACCCCGACCTTCTACGAGCAGTACTTC
TRBV20-1,TRBJ1-2,NA,few,CSARATRNLGRYYTF,TGCAGTGCTAGAGCTACGAGGAATCTGGGCAGATACTACACCTTC
TRBV6-2/TRBV6-3,TRBJ2-2,NA,NA,CASYWAGGTGELFF,TGTGCCAGCTACTGGGCCGGGGGAACCGGGGAGCTGTTTTTT
TRBV27,TRBJ2-3,TRBD1,many,CASSSRDSYTDTQYF,TGTGCCAGCAGTTCCCGGGACAGTTACACAGATACGCAGTATTTT
TRBV5-6,TRBJ2-5,TRBD2,NA,CASSQRLAGGETQYF,TGTGCCAGCAGCCAGAGACTAGCGGGGGGTGAGACCCAGTACTTC
TRBV4-1,TRBJ1-4,NA,few,CASSQVLGRYANEKLFF,TGCGCCAGCAGCCAAGTACTGGGGAGATACGCTAATGAAAAACTGTTTTTT
TRBV29-1,TRBJ1-2,NA,many,CSVVGGMNYGYTF,TGCAGCGTTGTAGGGGGGATGAACTATGGCTACACCTTC
TRBV29-1,TRBJ2-5,TRBD1,few,CSVVGGQGARQETQYF,TGCAGCGTTGTCGGCGGACAGGGGGCCCGACAAGAGACCCAGTACTTC
TRBV6-2/TRBV6-3,TRBJ2-2,NA,NA,CASMREIGFGGELFF,TGTGCCAGCATGAGGGAGATTGGGTTCGGCGGGGAGCTGTTTTTT
TRBV5-6,TRBJ2-1,TRBD2,many,CASSWGRGEEQFF,TGTGCCAGCAGCTGGGGGAGGGGCGAAGAGCAGTTCTTC
TRBV5-6,TRBJ2-3,TRBD2,NA,CASSLRTSPTNTDTQYF,TGTGCCAGCAGCCTTCGGACTAGCCCGACAAACACAGATACGCAGTATTTT
TRBV3-1,TRBJ2-2,NA,few,CASSQDFGSHANTGELFF,TGTGCCAGCAGCCAAGATTTCGGCAGCCACGCGAACACCGGGGAGCTGTTTTTT
TRBV7-9,TRBJ1-1,NA,few,CASSLTGSHTEAFF,TGTGCCAGCAGCTTAACAGGGTCGCACACTGAAGCTTTCTTT
TRBV5-1,TRBJ1-1,NA,few,CASSSDGAGDTEAFF,TGCGCCAGCAGCTCCGACGGTGCGGGTGACACTGAAGCTTTCTTT
TRBV5-1,TRBJ2-5,TRBD2,NA,CASSPTSGGGETQYF,TGCGCCAGCAGCCCGACTAGCGGGGGTGGAGAGACCCAGTACTTC
TRBV3-1,TRBJ2-3,NA,NA,CASSPERATDTQYF,TGTGCCAGCAGCCCGGAGAGGGCCACAGATACGCAGTATTTT
TRBV6-6,TRBJ2-4,NA,few,CASSYTTGNQYF,TGTGCCAGCAGTTACACAACAGGGAATCAGTACTTC
TRBV6-5,TRBJ2-5,NA,NA,CASSSLYQETQYF,TGTGCCAGCAGTTCCCTGTACCAAGAGACCCAGTACTTC
TRBV18,TRBJ2-7,NA,NA,CASSPDLELSYEQYF,TGTGCCAGCTCACCAGACTTAGAACTTTCCTACGAGCAGTACTTC
TRBV4-1,TRBJ1-2,TRBD1,NA,CASSQPGQGFNGYTF,TGCGCCAGCAGCCAGCCGGGACAGGGGTTCAATGGCTACACCTTC
TRBV16,TRBJ1-1,NA,few,CASSPRRGYTEAFF,TGTGCCAGCAGCCCCAGAAGGGGGTACACTGAAGCTTTCTTT
TRBV7-2,TRBJ2-1,NA,NA,CASSAGEGYNEQFF,TGTGCCAGCAGCGCAGGGGAAGGGTACAATGAGCAGTTCTTC
TRBV10-3,TRBJ2-5,NA,many,CAISESRDTPETQYF,TGTGCCATCAGTGAGTCGAGAGACACTCCTGAGACCCAGTACTTC
TRBV20-1,TRBJ2-3,TRBD2,few,CSADGTSGTDTQYF,TGCAGTGCTGACGGGACTAGCGGAACAGATACGCAGTATTTT
TRBV28,TRBJ1-5,NA,NA,CASTGPNQPQHF,TGTGCCAGCACGGGACCTAATCAGCCCCAGCATTTT